In this sample, the clone carrying this T cell receptor (beta chain) turned up a few times. This record comes from a study of early T cells in non-severe SARS-CoV-2 infection. Study overall: It was bulk RNA from unsorted whole blood that was sequenced, and the chains were unpaired.

The library protocol tagged individual cDNA molecules with unique molecular identifiers. TCRdb analysed the 5' RACE reads with MiXCR anew, one entry per CDR3 protein. In the table there are about 55,000 distinct CDR3 sequences, about 6.1% of which are singletons. The sample was whole blood, taken at baseline. The TCR was taken from an adult who was a healthcare worker with PCR-confirmed SARS-CoV-2 infection or an uninfected control (not recorded which).

CDR3 sequence reads: CSASWLTSTQEQFF. The CDR3 nucleotides are TGCAGTGCTAGTTGGCTAACCAGTACCCAAGAGCAGTTCTTC. The rearrangement uses TRBV20-1 and TRBJ2-1; D is unresolved. This CDR3 spans 14 amino acids. Germline loops: CDR1 DFQATT, CDR2 SNEGSKA (reference sequence). V lost 3 bases and J lost 10, with 19 bases in between.